This paragraph covers one T cell receptor beta chain sequence. There is no known antigen for this receptor. Base qualities were left out, and no much larger clone turns up one base away. The source of the sample is a study of OX40 agonist ivuxolimab in advanced cancers. The study in broad terms: The costimulatory receptor OX40 (CD134) was targeted by ivuxolimab, a fully human IgG2 agonistic monoclonal antibody. A male proportion of 75% to 85% and a mean age of around 60 years, ranging from about 20 to 79, were recorded for the dose-escalation cohort. Peripheral TCRbeta sequencing aimed to test whether ivuxolimab altered TCR sequence diversity and caused clonal T-cell expansion. The paper covers the monotherapy dose-escalation part of the phase I ivuxolimab trial, which included N of about 50 patients. Among the approximately 50 dose-escalation patients, some 20 had hepatocellular carcinoma, some 15 melanoma, 9 renal cell carcinoma and 9 head and neck cancer. Intravenous ivuxolimab was administered to patients every 2 weeks at six dose levels: 0.01, 0.1, 0.3, 1.5, 3 and 10 mg/kg. Partial responses occurred in three dose-escalation patients: two with cutaneous melanoma and one with hepatocellular carcinoma. Patients were allowed to have had prior anti-PD-1, anti-PD-L1 or anti-CTLA-4 therapy, and roughly 40% of the dose-escalation patients had been treated with checkpoint inhibitors.

The CDR3 goes from the cysteine to the phenylalanine over 16 residues. Only the CDR3 part of the read is kept: 48 bases, read in frame from the first base. Here V drops 3 bases and J drops 0 bases, and the junction holds 8 bases not matched to any gene. Reading the germline V gene gives CDR1 SGDLS and CDR2 YYNGEE. Genomic DNA was extracted from sorted cells for sequencing of the TCRbeta CDR3 region. The immunoSEQ Assay was used to sequence the TCRbeta CDR3 regions. The table was pulled from immuneACCESS by TCRdb, which kept in-frame rearrangements only. Such tables lose some clones; where checked, under half of the loss comes from unresolved V genes, and the rest has no known cause. The table for this sample lists around 76,000 clones; roughly 86% of them were counted only once. The ten largest make up roughly 8% of the sample. General findings and caveats noted by the study authors: The antigen specificity of the peripheral T cells that underwent clonal expansion was not determined. In the 0.1-3.0 mg/kg groups, partial responders were among the patients with the lowest normalized peripheral clonal expansion, particularly in CD8+ T cells. Low levels of normalized T-cell clonal expansion were also seen in some patients who did not respond. On average, CD8+ T cells showed more expanded clones than CD4+ T cells after ivuxolimab. At doses of 0.1 to 3.0 mg/kg, clonal expansion of both CD4+ and CD8+ blood T cells was observed from baseline to week 6.

Patients with autoimmune disease history or receiving systemic immunosuppression were excluded from the trial. Peripheral blood for TCR sequencing was collected from all dose cohorts at baseline, on cycle 4 day 1, and on cycle 7 day 1. The samples were taken from a phase I, first-in-human, multicenter, open-label dose-escalation trial of ivuxolimab. Adults with locally advanced or metastatic melanoma, renal cell, hepatocellular, or head and neck squamous cell carcinoma were enrolled in the trial. Before TCR sequencing, CD4+ and CD8+ T cells were separately sorted from peripheral blood. This receptor chain uses TRBV9 and TRBJ2-7; TRBD1 agrees with 8 junctional bases. The origin of this receptor is an adult with an advanced solid tumor such as melanoma, head and neck, liver or kidney cancer. This material consisted of CD4+ or CD8+ T cells sorted from blood, taken in a trial of the OX40 agonist ivuxolimab. CDR3 region: CASSAGTGRSSYEQYF. The nucleotide sequence reads TGTGCCAGCAGCGCCGGGACAGGCCGTTCCTCCTACGAGCAGTACTTC.